In this sample, the clone carrying this T cell receptor (beta chain) turned up once. These data originate in a study of blood T cell repertoires in COVID-19. Germline CDR1 is MNHNS and CDR2 is SASEGT. CDR3 length: 12 residues. V lost 3 bases to trimming and J lost 8 bases, with 10 bases between them. Profiled with immunoSEQ multiplex PCR; TCRdb holds only in-frame clones, not every one. This table holds around 200,000 clones, 85% found once. This rearrangement joins TRBV6-1 to TRBJ1-2, with D hard to call. This TCR was recovered from a man aged 35-49 years who had recovered from COVID-19. Sequenced: PBMCs or T cells enriched from blood (not recorded which). Here the CDR3 reads CASSESPKGYTF. DNA of the CDR3: TGTGCCAGCAGTGAGAGTCCAAAGGGCTACACCTTC.